This T cell receptor (beta chain) derives from a study of T-cell memory formation after mild COVID-19. Findings and limits, study-wide: Contracting clones from day 15 to 85 had balanced CD4/CD8; later expanders favoured CD4+.

The sample holds a few counts of this clonotype. The antigen is unknown. The length of the CDR3 is 15 residues. Germline V gene lookup returns CDR1 SGHAT and CDR2 FQNNGV. Trimming shortened V by 6 bases and J by 7 bases, and 18 bases separated the two germline ends. TCRalpha and TCRbeta libraries used 5'RACE with constant-segment primers and UMIs. MiXCR, run by TCRdb on the 5' RACE reads, gives a single entry per CDR3 protein. The top ten clones hold around 23% of a sample with 310,000 or so distinct CDR3 sequences, more than 15% of them seen once. The receptor comes from a man aged 18 to 29 who had mild COVID-19 (a few samples of this study predate the infection). Cell type and time point are not known. V and J are TRBV11-2 and TRBJ2-2, with D possibly being TRBD1 or TRBD2 (5 bases each). Sequenced sample: PBMCs or a T cell subset sorted from them (not recorded which). The CDR3: CASRNPGRKIGELFF. The CDR3 DNA sequence: TGTGCCAGCAGGAACCCGGGACGGAAAATCGGGGAGCTGTTTTTT.